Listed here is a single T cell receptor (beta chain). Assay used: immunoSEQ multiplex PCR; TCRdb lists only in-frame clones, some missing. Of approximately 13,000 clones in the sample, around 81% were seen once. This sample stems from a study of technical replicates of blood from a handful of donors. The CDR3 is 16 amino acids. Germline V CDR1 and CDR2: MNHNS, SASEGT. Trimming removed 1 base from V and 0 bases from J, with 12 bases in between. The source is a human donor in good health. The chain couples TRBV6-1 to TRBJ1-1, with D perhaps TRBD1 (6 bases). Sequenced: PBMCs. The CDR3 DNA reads TGTGCCAGCAGTGAAGATGGGACAACTATGAACACTGAAGCTTTCTTT. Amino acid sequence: CASSEDGTTMNTEAFF.